Detailed here is one T cell receptor (beta chain). Sequencing used immunoSEQ multiplex PCR; TCRdb keeps in-frame clones, though not all of them. The sample comprises about 2,500,000 clones, approximately 94% of which are singletons, and around 0.14% rests with the top ten. CDR3 size: 15 residues. Germline lookup yields CDR1 SGHNT and CDR2 YENEEA. These data come from a study of shared clonotypes between healthy human individuals. This receptor was identified in a man between 18 and 29 years old in good health. The V call is TRBV11-3, the J call TRBJ2-5; 8 nucleotides match TRBD1. The J call is uncertain, as TRBJ2-7 better fits the DNA end. Sequenced input: naive CD4+ T cells sorted from blood. Subset here: CD45RA+ positively selected. The CDR3 reads CASSTRTGNSYEQYF. CDR3 nucleotide sequence: TGTGCCAGCAGCACCCGGACAGGGAATTCATACGAGCAGTACTTC.